Below are 26 T cell receptor beta chains sequenced from a single sample in a study of T cell repertoires in cytomegalovirus infection. TCRdb analysed the reads with MiXCR anew, one entry per CDR3 protein. The repertoire has around 310,000 distinct CDR3 sequences, about a sixth of them found once; the top ten carry around 12%. Sequenced material: PBMCs. These receptors all stem from a human donor in good health (CMV status not recorded). Some clones in this sample may be carry-over from other donors' samples.

This clonotype was recorded a few times. V gene TRBV12-3 or TRBV12-4 combines with J gene TRBJ1-4; 7 bases are a match to TRBD1. The CDR3 covers 17 residues. The junction had 8 bases not matched to a gene; V was cut back by 4 bases and J by 0 bases. The CDR3 region is CASSYLQGSTTNEKLFF. The CDR3 DNA sequence: TGTGCCAGCAGTTACCTACAGGGGTCTACAACTAATGAAAAACTGTTTTTT.

This clonotype was observed a few times. The CDR3 sequence is CASSPQGAGNTEAFF. The CDR3 coding sequence is TGTGCCAGCAGTCCCCAGGGGGCAGGGAACACTGAAGCTTTCTTT. The rearrangement uses TRBV7-9 and TRBJ1-1; 8 bases are shared with TRBD1. Germline V lookup: CDR1 SEHNR, CDR2 FQNEAQ (reference sequence). The CDR3 has 15 residues. The ends lost 6 bases at V and 1 base at J; junction bases unmatched: 7. Variable domain in full (rest from reference TRBV7-9 and TRBJ1-1): DTGVSQNPRHKITKRGQNVTFRCDPISEHNRLYWYRQTLGQGPEFLTYFQNEAQLEKSRLLSDRFSAERPKGSFSTLEIQRTEQGDSAMYLCASSPQGAGNTEAFFGQGTRLTVV.

This clonotype showed up many times. The J gene is TRBJ1-5, the V gene TRBV7-2; 7 bases are a match to TRBD1. The CDR3 extends over 15 amino acids. Germline-derived CDR1 and CDR2 are SGHTA and FQGNSA. With 4 bases clipped from V and 2 bases from J, the junction kept 5 bases outside the gene matches. CDR3 sequence (DNA): TGTGCCAGCAGCTCCCGGACAGGCGGCAATCAGCCCCAGCATTTT. This sequence encodes CASSSRTGGNQPQHF.

The gene calls are TRBV5-1 and TRBJ1-4; TRBD1 aligns across 9 bases. The CDR3 totals 15 residues. V shed 4 bases, J shed 8 bases, and the junction held 9 bases outside the gene matches. Germline CDR1 reads SGHRS; CDR2 reads YFSETQ. The CDR3 reads CASSRGQGPKEKLFF. The CDR3 DNA is TGCGCCAGCAGCCGGGGACAGGGTCCCAAAGAAAAACTGTTTTTT.

At least ten counts were recorded for this clonotype. V is TRBV7-2 and J is TRBJ2-7; tentatively, D is TRBD1 (7 bases). Germline V gene lookup returns CDR1 SGHTA and CDR2 FQGNSA. Trimming removed 5 bases from V and 7 bases from J, with 15 bases in between. The CDR3 loop spans 13 amino acids. The CDR3, as DNA: TGTGCCAGCAGCCTCACACAGGGGAGGGAGCAGTACTTC. It yields the protein CASSLTQGREQYF.

This clonotype has a count of ten or more. The chain links TRBV6-5 to TRBJ2-3; no firm D call. The CDR3 consists of 14 residues. Germline V lookup: CDR1 MNHEY, CDR2 SVGAGI. V was pared by 2 bases and J by 2 bases, with 8 bases between. In DNA form, the CDR3 reads TGTGCCAGCAGTTACACTACAAACACAGATACGCAGTATTTT. As protein: CASSYTTNTDTQYF.

This clonotype was observed many times. The J gene is TRBJ2-5, the V gene TRBV7-6, with D possibly matching TRBD1 (7 bases). Trimming removed 2 bases from V and 4 bases from J, with 11 bases in between. The CDR3 runs 14 residues. Germline assignment: CDR1 SGHVS and CDR2 FNYEAQ. The CDR3 nucleotides are TGTGCCAGCAGCTTATCCAGGGGGGTAGAGACCCAGTACTTC. Its protein is CASSLSRGVETQYF.

This chain links TRBV29-1 with TRBJ1-3; perhaps TRBD1 as D (5 bases). This CDR3 comprises 12 residues. V was cut by 3 bases and J by 6 bases, with 9 bases left in between. CDR1 is SQVTM, CDR2 ANQGSEA, per germline. CDR3 sequence reads: CSVDGGENTIYF. The CDR3 DNA reads as TGCAGCGTTGATGGGGGGGAAAACACCATATATTTT.

The rearrangement joins TRBV4-3 to TRBJ1-4; no firm D call. CDR1 is LGHNA and CDR2 is YSLEER in the germline V gene. With 0 bases removed from V and 7 bases from J, the gap between germline ends came to 6 bases. The CDR3 contains 13 residues. CDR3 in DNA: TGCGCCAGCAGCCAAGATCACGGTGAAAAACTGTTTTTT. This translates into CASSQDHGEKLFF.

This clonotype was recorded a few times. V and J are TRBV28 and TRBJ2-7; the match to TRBD1 covers 10 bases. Germline V gene lookup returns CDR1 MDHEN and CDR2 SYDVKM. The CDR3 runs 18 residues. The junction had 18 bases not matched to a gene; V was cut back by 3 bases and J by 7 bases. This CDR3 is CASSLDLLWTGGSGEQYF. The CDR3 bases are TGTGCCAGCAGTTTGGATCTCCTCTGGACAGGGGGTTCGGGTGAGCAGTACTTC.

The chain has TRBV19 and TRBJ2-7; no clear D. CDR1 and CDR2 (germline): LNHDA, SQIVND (reference sequence). The V gene lost 6 bases and the J gene lost 5 bases, with 14 bases spanning the gap. The CDR3 contains 13 residues. Written as DNA, the CDR3 is TGTGCCAGTAGCGAAAGGGATGAGAACGAGCAGTACTTC. Encoded protein: CASSERDENEQYF.

V is TRBV28 and J is TRBJ1-5; D gene ambiguous. Trimming cost V 5 bases and J 6 bases, with 11 bases left between them. Germline V gene lookup returns CDR1 MDHEN and CDR2 SYDVKM. The CDR3 sequence is 13 residues long. The CDR3 region is CASSTQLGQPQHF. CDR3 nucleotide sequence: TGTGCCAGCAGTACCCAATTGGGTCAGCCCCAGCATTTT.

J is TRBJ1-1 and V is TRBV12-3 or TRBV12-4; D unresolved. The CDR3 is 11 residues long. The V end was cut by 2 bases, the J end by 7 bases, with 5 bases between. CDR3 sequence: CASSLFGEAFF. For the CDR3, the DNA is TGTGCCAGCAGTTTATTCGGTGAAGCTTTCTTT.

The J gene is TRBJ1-5, the V gene TRBV19; D remains unclear. Trimming left V 4 bases short and J 3 bases short, with 13 bases between. The CDR3 extends over 15 amino acids. Germline CDR1 reads LNHDA; CDR2 reads SQIVND (reference sequence). The CDR3 nucleotides read TGTGCCAGTAGTACCGGTCCGGGTAACAATCAGCCCCAGCATTTT. This sequence encodes CASSTGPGNNQPQHF.

This clonotype showed up many times. This chain joins TRBV7-2 and TRBJ2-7, with 9 nucleotides matching TRBD2. Germline CDR1 and CDR2: SGHTA and FQGNSA. This CDR3 region has 14 residues. Germline trimming cut 4 bases from V and 2 bases from J; bases unmatched to any gene: 3. CDR3 in DNA: TGTGCCAGCAGCTCCGGGACTAGCACCTACGAGCAGTACTTC. Its translation is CASSSGTSTYEQYF.

The genes are TRBV10-2 and TRBJ1-1; 11 bases are shared with TRBD1. Germline V gene sequence: CDR1 WSHSY, CDR2 SAAADI. The length of the CDR3 is 13 residues. Germline trimming cut 6 bases from V and 12 bases from J; bases unmatched to any gene: 9. This CDR3 is CASRDRGLVVSFF. CDR3 DNA: TGCGCCAGCAGGGACAGGGGGCTGGTAGTCTCTTTCTTT.

This clonotype came up many times. This chain connects TRBV12-3 or TRBV12-4 to TRBJ1-1, with 7 bases identical to TRBD1. The CDR3 contains 14 residues. After removal of 8 bases from V and 0 bases from J, the junction contained 6 bases not matched to a gene. CDR3 sequence: CASEKDRLNTEAFF. The CDR3 DNA reads as TGTGCCAGCGAAAAGGACAGGTTGAACACTGAAGCTTTCTTT.

The rearrangement links TRBV2 to TRBJ2-5; TRBD1 agrees at 9 bases. V was clipped by 6 bases and J by 4 bases; unmatched bases: 12. The V gene's germline CDR1 is SNHLY and CDR2 FYNNEI. The CDR3 runs to 16 residues. The CDR3 here is CASSYTGGAGPETQYF. As DNA, the CDR3 is TGTGCCAGCAGCTACACAGGGGGCGCCGGTCCAGAGACCCAGTACTTC.

CDR3 in amino acids: CSAGGPGLAGGRTYNEQFF. Here the CDR3 DNA reads TGCAGCGCCGGGGGGCCGGGACTAGCGGGGGGACGAACTTACAATGAGCAGTTCTTC. The genes are TRBV29-1 and TRBJ2-1; TRBD2 matches 15 bases. V lost 7 bases to trimming and J lost 4 bases; unmatched junction nucleotides: 17. CDR3 length: 19 amino acids. From germline, CDR1 is SQVTM and CDR2 ANQGSEA.

This clonotype was counted many times. The chain has TRBV7-2 and TRBJ2-7; D perhaps matches TRBD1 (6 bases). The CDR3 contains 14 residues. V was pared by 1 base and J by 2 bases, with 9 bases between. Germline CDR1 and CDR2: SGHTA and FQGNSA. The CDR3 protein is CASSLGAGAYEQYF. CDR3 bases: TGTGCCAGCAGCTTAGGTGCAGGGGCCTACGAGCAGTACTTC.

This clonotype occurred a few times. The chain couples TRBV4-1 to TRBJ1-2, with D maybe TRBD1 (5 bases). V lost 0 bases and J lost 0, with 11 bases in between. CDR1 MGHRA and CDR2 YSYEKL come from the germline V gene. The CDR3 has 16 residues. In DNA, the CDR3 is TGCGCCAGCAGCCAAGATGCAGGGAACTCTAACTATGGCTACACCTTC. Its translation is CASSQDAGNSNYGYTF.

This clonotype was detected many times. The chain joins TRBV7-2 to TRBJ1-1; 7 bases line up with TRBD1. The CDR3 has 19 residues. Germline trimming cut 1 base from V and 3 bases from J; bases unmatched to any gene: 17. Germline assignment: CDR1 SGHTA and CDR2 FQGNSA. The CDR3, as DNA: TGTGCCAGCAGCTTAGAGCCACCTTGGAGGGGGCGCGGGGACACTGAAGCTTTCTTT. It codes for CASSLEPPWRGRGDTEAFF.

The chain carries TRBV6-1 and TRBJ1-6; tentatively, D is TRBD1 (5 bases). CDR1 and CDR2 from the germline V gene are MNHNS and SASEGT. With 0 bases removed from V and 7 bases from J, the gap between germline ends came to 16 bases. The CDR3 extends over 17 amino acids. The CDR3 DNA is TGTGCCAGCAGTGAAGCGGTTCAAAGGGGAATGAATTCACCCCTCCACTTT. It yields the protein CASSEAVQRGMNSPLHF.

In its sample, this clonotype was seen many times. The chain couples TRBV12-3 or TRBV12-4 to TRBJ2-1; no clear D. V shed 6 bases and J shed 6 bases, with 15 bases lying between them. The CDR3 loop spans 14 amino acids. CDR3 nucleotides: TGTGCCAGCAGCCCCCGGATTGCCAGCAATGAGCAGTTCTTC. Protein product: CASSPRIASNEQFF.

J is TRBJ1-4 and V is TRBV28; tentative D call: TRBD1 (6 bases). This CDR3 is 15 amino acids long. The ends were cut back, 3 bases at V and 2 bases at J, with 10 bases in the middle. The germline gives CDR1 MDHEN, CDR2 SYDVKM. The CDR3 is CASSFGGRTNEKLFF. CDR3 coding DNA: TGTGCCAGCAGTTTCGGGGGGCGGACTAATGAAAAACTGTTTTTT.

This sequence joins TRBV5-6 and TRBJ1-2; 7 bases are shared with TRBD1. The CDR3 has 14 amino acids. From germline, CDR1 is SGHDT and CDR2 YYEEEE. V dropped 0 bases and J dropped 4; count of bases not matched to a gene: 3. CDR3 protein: CASSLAGTVYGYTF. The CDR3 DNA follows: TGTGCCAGCAGCTTGGCCGGGACAGTCTATGGCTACACCTTC.